This T cell receptor beta chain was captured in a study of blood T cell repertoires in COVID-19. Clones were sequenced by immunoSEQ multiplex PCR, and TCRdb holds only the in-frame ones, with some missing. The sample lists over 150,000 clones, approximately 85% occurring once. V dropped 6 bases and J dropped 6 bases, with 15 bases sitting between them. Germline V gene lookup returns CDR1 KGHSH and CDR2 LQKENI. The CDR3 extends over 14 amino acids. The material sequenced was peripheral blood. The V call is TRBV18, the J call TRBJ2-1; tentative D call: TRBD1 (5 bases). This sequence was found in a man in his 60s with COVID-19, enrolled during active disease. The CDR3 region is CASSRDSSINEQFF. CDR3 nucleotides: TGTGCCAGCTCCCGCGACAGCTCCATCAATGAGCAGTTCTTC.